The 21 T cell receptor beta chains reported below all come from one sample, sequenced in a study of OX40 agonist ivuxolimab in advanced cancers. Libraries were prepared by immunoSEQ multiplex PCR; TCRdb keeps only in-frame clonotypes and omits some of them. This sample has 53,000 or so clones, with 85% found just once. The source was CD4+ or CD8+ T cells sorted from blood, collected in a trial of the OX40 agonist ivuxolimab. These receptors were taken from an adult with an advanced solid tumor such as melanoma, head and neck, liver or kidney cancer.

V usage is TRBV21-1 and J usage is TRBJ2-7; the table's TRBD2 call for D was not verified on the DNA. TRBV21-1 is a recognized pseudogene. This CDR3 comprises 16 residues. For the CDR3, the DNA is TGTGCCAGCCATACTAGCGGGGGCGGATGGCCCTACGAGCAGTACTTC. Translated, it gives CASHTSGGGWPYEQYF.

This chain connects TRBV6-1 to TRBJ2-7, with 7 bases identical to TRBD1. The V gene's germline CDR1 is MNHNS and CDR2 SASEGT. The length of the CDR3 is 18 residues. V lost 4 bases, J lost 1 base, and 16 bases stayed unmatched. For the CDR3, the DNA is TGTGCCAGCAGTGCATTTCCGGGACAGCGCTCCGAATCCTACGAGCAGTACTTC. It yields the protein CASSAFPGQRSESYEQYF.

The rearrangement links TRBV7-2 to TRBJ1-4, with a tentative D call TRBD1 (5 bases). Germline V CDR1 and CDR2: SGHTA, FQGNSA. CDR3 length: 14 amino acids. The V end was cut by 5 bases, the J end by 5 bases, with 12 bases between. The CDR3 bases are TGTGCCAGCAGCCCGGGACTTAGAAATGAAAAACTGTTTTTT. This translates into CASSPGLRNEKLFF.

This rearrangement joins TRBV2 to TRBJ2-1; D unresolved. The germline V gene encodes CDR1 SNHLY and CDR2 FYNNEI. V lost 10 bases and J 0 bases, leaving 13 bases between the germline ends. There are 14 residues in the CDR3. The CDR3 loop reads CATSDSGSYNEQFF. CDR3 DNA sequence: TGTGCCACCTCTGACTCTGGCTCCTACAATGAGCAGTTCTTC.

The CDR3 DNA sequence: TGTGCCAGCAGCTTAGATCTGAACACTGAAGCTTTCTTT. It encodes CASSLDLNTEAFF. V gene TRBV7-6 combines with J gene TRBJ1-1; D remains ambiguous. Germline assignment: CDR1 SGHVS and CDR2 FNYEAQ. Trimming cost V 1 base and J 0 bases, with 3 bases left between them. CDR3 size: 13 residues.

The gene calls are TRBV5-1 and TRBJ2-5; weak D call: TRBD2 (6 bases). Germline V gene lookup returns CDR1 SGHRS and CDR2 YFSETQ. The CDR3 runs 15 residues. V dropped 4 bases and J dropped 2 bases, with 15 bases sitting between them. The DNA of the CDR3 is TGCGCCAGCAGCCGGCTCGCGACTAGTCAAGAGACCCAGTACTTC. This gives the protein CASSRLATSQETQYF.

CDR3 loop: CASSQNTGGNTIYF. CDR3 nucleotide sequence: TGTGCCAGCAGCCAGAATACGGGGGGAAACACCATATATTTT. The gene calls are TRBV7-9 and TRBJ1-3; unclear D gene. Trimming pared 5 bases from V and 4 bases from J, leaving 12 bases between. Germline lookup yields CDR1 SEHNR and CDR2 FQNEAQ (reference sequence). The CDR3 is 14 residues long.

CDR3 in amino acids: CASSGQGPYEQYF. The CDR3 DNA is TGTGCCAGCAGCGGTCAGGGACCCTACGAGCAGTACTTC. The rearrangement uses TRBV11-2 and TRBJ2-7; tentatively, D is TRBD1 or TRBD2 (5 bases each). CDR3 length equals 13 residues. CDR1 is SGHAT, CDR2 FQNNGV, per germline. Trimming stripped 5 bases from V and 2 bases from J, with 10 bases between.

The V and J genes are TRBV7-2 and TRBJ2-5; D uncertain. This CDR3 has 14 amino acids. V was shortened by 3 bases and J by 5 bases, with 13 bases between the two germline ends. Germline assignment: CDR1 SGHTA and CDR2 FQGNSA. The CDR3 here is CASSFWVGDETQYF. The CDR3 DNA reads as TGTGCCAGCAGCTTCTGGGTAGGTGACGAGACCCAGTACTTC. The whole variable domain, filled in from reference TRBV7-2 and TRBJ2-5, reads GAGVSQSPSNKVTEKGKDVELRCDPISGHTALYWYRQSLGQGLEFLIYFQGNSAPDKSGLPSDRFSAERTGGSVSTLTIQRTQQEDSAVYLCASSFWVGDETQYFGPGTRLLVL.

The J gene is TRBJ1-6, the V gene TRBV5-6; D gene unclear. Between the trimmed V and J ends, which lost 3 bases and 10 bases, there was a span of 14 bases. Per germline, CDR1 SGHDT and CDR2 YYEEEE. This CDR3 has 14 amino acids. The CDR3 bases are TGTGCCAGCAGCTCCGGGGAAGTGGGATCACCCCTCCACTTT. Translation gives CASSSGEVGSPLHF.

This CDR3 reads CASSPPAGGAGELFF. The CDR3 region has the DNA TGTGCCAGCTCACCCCCAGCGGGGGGTGCCGGGGAGCTGTTTTTT. The chain couples TRBV18 to TRBJ2-2; TRBD2 agrees at 9 bases. The CDR3 runs to 15 residues. Losses at the gene ends were 3 bases for V and 6 bases for J; bases not matched to a gene: 5. Per the germline V gene, CDR1 is KGHSH and CDR2 is LQKENI.

V is TRBV11-3 and J is TRBJ1-1; a possible D gene is TRBD1 (5 bases). V was clipped by 1 base and J by 0 bases, with 12 bases between them. Germline CDR1 reads SGHNT; CDR2 reads YENEEA. This CDR3 is built from 16 residues. CDR3 nucleotides: TGTGCCAGCAGCTTAGTAGGATGGGGCCTGAACACTGAAGCTTTCTTT. It is translated as CASSLVGWGLNTEAFF.

This clone was counted once. The chain has TRBV15 and TRBJ1-2, with D unresolved. V was cut by 0 bases and J by 3 bases, with 14 bases left in between. The length of the CDR3 is 16 residues. The germline CDR1 and CDR2 sequences are LNHNV and YYDKDF (reference sequence). The CDR3 DNA follows: TGTGCCACCAGCAGAGATCCTGGGGTGGGGTACTATGGCTACACCTTC. Residues: CATSRDPGVGYYGYTF.

The chain carries TRBV2 and TRBJ2-7; D gene unclear. CDR1 is SNHLY and CDR2 is FYNNEI in the germline V gene. Trimming shortened V by 2 bases and J by 5 bases, and 19 bases separated the two germline ends. The CDR3 is 16 amino acids. The CDR3 region is CASSENYGEGLNEQYF. Here the CDR3 DNA reads TGTGCCAGCAGTGAAAATTACGGTGAAGGGCTAAACGAGCAGTACTTC.

The chain couples TRBV19 to TRBJ1-1, with D possibly matching TRBD1 (6 bases). This CDR3 has 17 amino acids. The germline V and J ends were trimmed by 6 bases and 6 bases, with 26 bases remaining between them. CDR1 and CDR2 from the germline V gene are LNHDA and SQIVND (reference sequence). The CDR3 DNA sequence: TGTGCCAGTAGCTCCAGGTATGGGGGACAAGGGGTTTCTGAAGCTTTCTTT. Its translation is CASSSRYGGQGVSEAFF. Full variable domain (remainder filled in from reference TRBV19 and TRBJ1-1): DGGITQSPKYLFRKEGQNVTLSCEQNLNHDAMYWYRQDPGQGLRLIYYSQIVNDFQKGDIAEGYSVSREKKESFPLTVTSAQKNPTAFYLCASSSRYGGQGVSEAFFGQGTRLTVV.

This clone was seen more than once but under ten times. The chain links TRBV19 to TRBJ2-7; possible D gene TRBD2, 5 bases. The CDR3 is 15 residues long. In germline, CDR1 is LNHDA, CDR2 SQIVND (reference sequence). The ends were cut back, 5 bases at V and 0 bases at J, with 14 bases in the middle. CDR3 in amino acids: CASSEPGLTSYEQYF. CDR3 nucleotide sequence: TGTGCCAGTAGTGAGCCAGGACTTACCTCCTACGAGCAGTACTTC. The full variable domain, its missing parts supplied by reference TRBV19 and TRBJ2-7, is DGGITQSPKYLFRKEGQNVTLSCEQNLNHDAMYWYRQDPGQGLRLIYYSQIVNDFQKGDIAEGYSVSREKKESFPLTVTSAQKNPTAFYLCASSEPGLTSYEQYFGPGTRLTVT.

The V and J genes are TRBV7-9 and TRBJ1-4; 9 nucleotides match TRBD1. V shed 3 bases and J 5 bases; nucleotides not matched to a gene: 4. Germline V gives CDR1 SEHNR, CDR2 FQNEAQ (reference sequence). This CDR3 is 15 amino acids long. The CDR3 DNA sequence: TGTGCCAGCAGCTTGGGGGACAGGGAAAATGAAAAACTGTTTTTT. Protein: CASSLGDRENEKLFF.

The chain has TRBV14 and TRBJ1-3, with D uncertain. The V and J ends lost 1 base and 0 bases respectively, with 13 bases between them. Germline V gives CDR1 SGHDN, CDR2 FVKESK. The CDR3 is 17 amino acids. The CDR3: CASSQVPGSSSGNTIYF. In DNA, the CDR3 is TGTGCCAGCAGCCAAGTTCCGGGTTCAAGCTCTGGAAACACCATATATTTT.

This chain connects TRBV18 to TRBJ2-2; either TRBD1 or TRBD2 may supply D (6 bases each). The germline CDR1 and CDR2 sequences are KGHSH and LQKENI. This CDR3 region has 15 residues. Deletions cut 4 bases from V and 6 bases from J, with 15 bases between. DNA for the CDR3: TGTGCCAGCTCACGAGGGGGGAGCGGCGCCGGGGAGCTGTTTTTT. Protein: CASSRGGSGAGELFF.

The V call is TRBV30, the J call TRBJ1-2, with TRBD1 matching 10 bases. The CDR3 is 13 residues long. After removal of 0 bases from V and 7 bases from J, the junction contained 2 bases not matched to a gene. Per the germline V gene, CDR1 is GTSNPN and CDR2 is SVGIG (reference sequence). The CDR3 spells CAWSVRQGAGYTF. CDR3 bases: TGTGCCTGGAGTGTACGACAGGGGGCTGGCTACACCTTC.

The rearrangement joins TRBV5-1 to TRBJ1-1, with D hard to call. The CDR3 contains 13 residues. Germline V lookup: CDR1 SGHRS, CDR2 YFSETQ. V gave up 5 bases and J gave up 0 bases, with 8 bases separating them. The CDR3 reads CASSRTVNTEAFF. CDR3 DNA: TGCGCCAGCAGTAGGACTGTGAACACTGAAGCTTTCTTT. The full variable domain, in which reference TRBV5-1 and TRBJ1-1 provide the parts outside the CDR3, is KAGVTQTPRYLIKTRGQQVTLSCSPISGHRSVSWYQQTPGQGLQFLFEYFSETQRNKGNFPGRFSGRQFSNSRSEMNVSTLELGDSALYLCASSRTVNTEAFFGQGTRLTVV.